This T cell receptor (beta chain) was identified in a study of blood T cell repertoires in COVID-19. Looking at the study overall: Some COVID-19 samples were acute and others convalescent; all came from the United States, Italy and Spain. Sample material is recorded as cDNA or gDNA derived from T cells, B-cell-depleted T cells, or PBMCs.

The V end was cut by 5 bases, the J end by 1 base, with 8 bases between. The germline gives CDR1 SNHLY, CDR2 FYNNEI. The CDR3 sequence is 13 residues long. Enrolment of Seattle patients took place during active infection, and they were followed longitudinally. In the original workflow: Nucleated cell counts were estimated from reference gene primer amplification. Assay used: immunoSEQ multiplex PCR; TCRdb lists only in-frame clones, some missing. V and J calls and clone size are those listed in that table; D and trimming were worked out from the DNA. The sample lists about 140,000 clones; about four fifths were seen once.

The origin of this receptor is a man in his thirties or forties with COVID-19, enrolled during active disease. What was sequenced was peripheral blood. The V gene is TRBV2, the J gene TRBJ1-1; tentative D call: TRBD1 (6 bases). The CDR3 nucleotides read TGTGCCAGCAGTAGACAGGAGAACACTGAAGCTTTCTTT. It codes for CASSRQENTEAFF.